Described below is a single T cell receptor (beta chain) sequence and its context. Antigen unknown. This entry comes from a study of identical twins. One entry per CDR3 protein, called by TCRdb with MiXCR from the 5' RACE reads. This table holds 400,000 to 500,000 distinct CDR3 sequences, about a fifth found once. Everyone who gave samples was a healthy Caucasian. Trimming removed 1 base from V and 4 bases from J; junction bases left unmatched: 6. The germline gives CDR1 LGHNA, CDR2 YNFKEQ. The CDR3 is 15 residues long. Study outcomes and limitations: Models came in too low on out-of-frame TCR alpha sharing in monozygotic twins. Abundant cord blood beta clonotypes carried fewer insertions; memory repertoires showed none. Donors were not followed over many years; analysis was cross-sectional.

This receptor was obtained from a man in his forties or fifties in good health. The genes are TRBV4-2 and TRBJ1-1; 7 bases agree with TRBD1. The sequenced material came from naive T cells sorted from blood. The CDR3 nucleotides read TGTGCCAGCAGCCAAGTTGGCAGGGGGGGCACTGAAGCTTTCTTT. Its translation: CASSQVGRGGTEAFF.